Below, 6 T cell receptor beta chains from the same sample are listed, as sequenced in a study of CD8 T cells in ankylosing spondylitis. Overall study results and limits: A motif of seven or eight highly homologous TCR beta variants was seen as apparently characteristic of ankylosing spondylitis blood.

Using its own MiXCR run on the 5' RACE reads, TCRdb lists one record per CDR3 protein. The sample yields roughly 700,000 distinct CDR3 sequences, around 19% seen once. What these receptors recognize is not known. Material for sequencing was blood, either unsorted or a sorted T cell fraction (not recorded which). All receptors derive from a male donor with ankylosing spondylitis.

There are a few counts of this clonotype. The chain's CDR3 is CASSLGGWTRAETQYF. The CDR3, as DNA: TGTGCCAGCAGTTTGGGTGGATGGACCCGCGCCGAGACCCAGTACTTC. The V and J genes are TRBV7-6 and TRBJ2-5, with no clear D. Germline lookup yields CDR1 SGHVS and CDR2 FNYEAQ. Trimming stripped 6 bases from V and 5 bases from J, with 22 bases between. This CDR3 spans 16 amino acids. Variable domain in full (rest from reference TRBV7-6 and TRBJ2-5): GAGVSQSPRYKVTKRGQDVALRCDPISGHVSLYWYRQALGQGPEFLTYFNYEAQQDKSGLPNDRFSAERPEGSISTLTIQRTEQRDSAMYRCASSLGGWTRAETQYFGPGTRLLVL.

This clonotype was counted ten times or more. CDR3 sequence: CASSLRGGGGNEQFF. The CDR3 bases are TGTGCCAGCAGCTTGAGGGGGGGCGGTGGAAATGAGCAGTTCTTC. The chain recombines TRBV5-6 with TRBJ2-1, with a tentative D call TRBD2 (7 bases). Germline V gene lookup returns CDR1 SGHDT and CDR2 YYEEEE. This CDR3 contains 15 residues. With 1 base removed from V and 7 bases from J, the gap between germline ends came to 15 bases.

This clonotype occurred many times. The V and J genes are TRBV5-1 and TRBJ2-5; 10 bases line up with TRBD2. The germline gives CDR1 SGHRS, CDR2 YFSETQ. With V trimmed by 1 base and J by 5 bases, 5 bases remained unmatched. This CDR3 spans 15 amino acids. CDR3 amino acids: CASSLRLAGVETQYF. In DNA, the CDR3 is TGCGCCAGCAGCTTGCGTCTAGCGGGAGTTGAGACCCAGTACTTC.

This clonotype was seen a few times. This chain links TRBV7-2 with TRBJ2-2; a possible D gene is TRBD1 (6 bases). V was shortened by 5 bases and J by 5 bases, with 15 bases between the two germline ends. The CDR3 is 15 amino acids. Germline assignment: CDR1 SGHTA and CDR2 FQGNSA. CDR3 coding DNA: TGTGCCAGCAGCGCCTCCGTGAGGGGGACCGGGGAGCTGTTTTTT. Protein: CASSASVRGTGELFF.

J is TRBJ2-4 and V is TRBV28; 12 bases fit TRBD2. CDR3 length: 16 residues. CDR1 and CDR2 (germline): MDHEN, SYDVKM. V lost 5 bases and J lost 4; bases outside the gene matches: 6. The CDR3 region is CASSPGLAGTKNIQYF. The CDR3, as DNA: TGTGCCAGCAGTCCAGGACTAGCGGGAACAAAAAACATTCAGTACTTC.

The chain combines TRBV24-1 with TRBJ2-5; D gene uncertain. V gave up 3 bases and J gave up 5 bases, with 12 bases separating them. The V gene's germline CDR1 is KGHDR and CDR2 SFDVKD. The CDR3 consists of 14 residues. The CDR3 DNA sequence: TGTGCCACCAGTGATCCCCACCCAATGGAGACCCAGTACTTC. Translated, it gives CATSDPHPMETQYF.